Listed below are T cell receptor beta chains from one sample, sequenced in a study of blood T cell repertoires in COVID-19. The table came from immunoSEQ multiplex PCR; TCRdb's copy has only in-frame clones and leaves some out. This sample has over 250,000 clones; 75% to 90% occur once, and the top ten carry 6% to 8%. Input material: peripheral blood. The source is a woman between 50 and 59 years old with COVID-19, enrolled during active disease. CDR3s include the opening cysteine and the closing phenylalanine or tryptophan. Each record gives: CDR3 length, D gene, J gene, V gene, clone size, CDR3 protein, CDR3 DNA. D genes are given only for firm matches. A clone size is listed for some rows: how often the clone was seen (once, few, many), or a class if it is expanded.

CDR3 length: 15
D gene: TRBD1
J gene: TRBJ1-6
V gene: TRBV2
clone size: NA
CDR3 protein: CASKEGGAINSPLHF
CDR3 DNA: TGTGCCAGCAAGGAAGGGGGCGCAATTAATTCACCCCTCCACTTT

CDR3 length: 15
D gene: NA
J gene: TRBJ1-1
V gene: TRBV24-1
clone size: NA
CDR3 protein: CATSDRRGGNTEAFF
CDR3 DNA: TGTGCCACCAGTGATAGGCGGGGCGGTAACACTGAAGCTTTCTTT

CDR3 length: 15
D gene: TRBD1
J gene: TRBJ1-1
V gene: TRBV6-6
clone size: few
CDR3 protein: CASSWMGQGAAEAFF
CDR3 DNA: TGTGCCAGCAGTTGGATGGGACAGGGGGCCGCTGAAGCTTTCTTT

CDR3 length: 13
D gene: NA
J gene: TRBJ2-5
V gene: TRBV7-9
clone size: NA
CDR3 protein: CASSRRVQETQYF
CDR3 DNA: TGTGCCAGCAGTCGACGGGTCCAAGAGACCCAGTACTTC

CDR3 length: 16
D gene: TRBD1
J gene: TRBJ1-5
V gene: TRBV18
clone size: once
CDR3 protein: CASSPLGQGTKQPQHF
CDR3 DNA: TGTGCCAGCTCACCACTCGGACAGGGGACCAAGCAGCCCCAGCATTTT

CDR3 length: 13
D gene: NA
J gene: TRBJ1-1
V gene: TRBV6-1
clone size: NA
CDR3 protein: CASSEYWNTEAFF
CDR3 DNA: TGTGCCAGCAGTGAATATTGGAACACTGAAGCTTTCTTT

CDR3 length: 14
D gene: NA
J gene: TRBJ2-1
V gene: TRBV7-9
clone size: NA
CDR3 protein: CASKWQGGYNEQFF
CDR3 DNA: TGTGCCAGCAAGTGGCAGGGTGGCTACAATGAGCAGTTCTTC

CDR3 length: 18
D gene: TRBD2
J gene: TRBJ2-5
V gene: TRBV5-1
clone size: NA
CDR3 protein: CASSLFSGGLRGQETQYF
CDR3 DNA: TGCGCCAGCAGCTTGTTTTCGGGAGGGCTCAGGGGCCAAGAGACCCAGTACTTC

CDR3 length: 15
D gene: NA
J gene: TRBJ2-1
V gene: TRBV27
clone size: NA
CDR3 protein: CASGIAQGGRIEQFF
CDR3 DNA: TGTGCCAGTGGGATCGCGCAGGGGGGACGTATTGAGCAGTTCTTC

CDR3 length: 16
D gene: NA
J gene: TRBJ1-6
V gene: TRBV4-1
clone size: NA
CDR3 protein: CASSPTGGKYNSPLHF
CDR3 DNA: TGCGCCAGCAGCCCCACAGGCGGGAAGTATAATTCACCCCTCCACTTT

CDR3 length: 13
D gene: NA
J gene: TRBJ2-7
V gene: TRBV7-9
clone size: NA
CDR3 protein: CASSHLQGYEQYF
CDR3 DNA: TGTGCCAGCAGCCATCTACAGGGATACGAGCAGTACTTC

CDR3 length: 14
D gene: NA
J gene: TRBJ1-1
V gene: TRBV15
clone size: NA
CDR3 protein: CATSRVYRNTEAFF
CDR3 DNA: TGTGCCACCAGCAGAGTGTACAGGAACACTGAAGCTTTCTTT

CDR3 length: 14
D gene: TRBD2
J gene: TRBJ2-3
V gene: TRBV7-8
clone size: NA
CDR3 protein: CASSWTSGTDTQYF
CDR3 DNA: TGTGCCAGCAGCTGGACTAGCGGGACCGATACGCAGTATTTT

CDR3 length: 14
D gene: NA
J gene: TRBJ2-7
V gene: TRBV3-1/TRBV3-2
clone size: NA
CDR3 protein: CASSQRFGDYEQYF
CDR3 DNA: TGTGCCAGCAGCCAGCGGTTTGGAGACTACGAGCAGTACTTC

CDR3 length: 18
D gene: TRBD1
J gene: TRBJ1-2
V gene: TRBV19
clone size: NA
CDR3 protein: CASIGSMDVWTGKDGYTF
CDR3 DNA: TGTGCCAGTATTGGTTCGATGGACGTCTGGACAGGGAAAGATGGCTACACCTTC

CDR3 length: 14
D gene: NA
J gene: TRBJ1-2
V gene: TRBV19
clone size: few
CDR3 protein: CASSPARSDYGYTF
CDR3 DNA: TGTGCCAGTAGTCCCGCACGATCGGACTATGGCTACACCTTC

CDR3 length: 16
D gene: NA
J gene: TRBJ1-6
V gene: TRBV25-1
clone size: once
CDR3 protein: CASSDKGRGYNSPLHF
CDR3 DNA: TGTGCCAGCAGTGACAAGGGCAGGGGTTATAATTCACCCCTCCACTTT

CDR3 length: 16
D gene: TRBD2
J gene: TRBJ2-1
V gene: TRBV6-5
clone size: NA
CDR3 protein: CASSYEAGGSYNEQFF
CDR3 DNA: TGTGCCAGCAGTTACGAGGCGGGGGGCTCCTACAATGAGCAGTTCTTC

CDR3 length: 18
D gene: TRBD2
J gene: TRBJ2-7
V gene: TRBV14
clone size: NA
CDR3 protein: CASSQPGLAGDPTYEQYF
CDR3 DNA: TGTGCCAGCAGCCAACCGGGACTAGCGGGAGACCCTACCTACGAGCAGTACTTC

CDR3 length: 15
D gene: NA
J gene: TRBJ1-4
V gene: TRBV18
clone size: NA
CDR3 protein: CASSQGLPTNEKLFF
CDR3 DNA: TGTGCCAGCTCACAGGGACTCCCAACTAATGAAAAACTGTTTTTT

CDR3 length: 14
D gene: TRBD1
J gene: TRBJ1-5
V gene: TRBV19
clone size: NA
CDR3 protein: CASSMGQFNQPQHF
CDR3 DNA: TGTGCCAGTAGTATGGGACAGTTTAATCAGCCCCAGCATTTT

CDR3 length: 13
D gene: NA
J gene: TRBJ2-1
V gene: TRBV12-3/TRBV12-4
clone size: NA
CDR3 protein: CASSTRRGKVQFF
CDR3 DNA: TGTGCCAGCAGTACAAGACGAGGAAAGGTGCAGTTCTTC

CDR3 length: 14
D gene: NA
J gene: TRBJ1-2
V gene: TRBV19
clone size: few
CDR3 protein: CASSSSEAHYGYTF
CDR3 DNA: TGTGCCTCTTCTTCCTCGGAGGCCCATTATGGCTACACCTTC

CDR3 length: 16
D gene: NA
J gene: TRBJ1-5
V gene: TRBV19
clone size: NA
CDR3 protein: CASSMGGIDSNQPQHF
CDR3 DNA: TGTGCCAGTAGTATGGGAGGAATTGATAGCAATCAGCCCCAGCATTTT

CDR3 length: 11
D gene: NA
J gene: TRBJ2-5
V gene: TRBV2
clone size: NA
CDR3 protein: CASNGGETQYF
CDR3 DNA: TGTGCCAGCAATGGCGGAGAGACCCAGTACTTC

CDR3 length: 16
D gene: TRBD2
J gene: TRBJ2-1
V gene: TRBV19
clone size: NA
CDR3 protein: CASSNSGGGSYNEQFF
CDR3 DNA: TGTGCCAGTAGTAACAGCGGGGGGGGTTCCTACAATGAGCAGTTCTTC

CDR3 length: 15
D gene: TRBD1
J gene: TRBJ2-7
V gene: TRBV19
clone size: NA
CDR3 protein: CASSTGTGGLREQYF
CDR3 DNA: TGTGCCAGTAGTACTGGGACAGGGGGTCTGCGGGAGCAGTACTTC

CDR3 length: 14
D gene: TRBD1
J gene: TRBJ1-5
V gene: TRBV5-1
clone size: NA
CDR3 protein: CASSSGTGNQPQHF
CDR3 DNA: TGCGCCAGCAGCTCCGGGACAGGGAATCAGCCCCAGCATTTT

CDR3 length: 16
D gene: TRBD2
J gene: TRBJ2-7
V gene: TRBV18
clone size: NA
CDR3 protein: CASSPLGTSVSYEQYF
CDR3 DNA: TGTGCCAGCTCACCACTGGGGACTAGCGTTTCCTACGAGCAGTACTTC

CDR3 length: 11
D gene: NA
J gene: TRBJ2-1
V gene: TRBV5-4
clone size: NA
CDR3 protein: CASRSHNEQFF
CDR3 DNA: TGTGCCAGCAGGAGCCATAATGAGCAGTTCTTC

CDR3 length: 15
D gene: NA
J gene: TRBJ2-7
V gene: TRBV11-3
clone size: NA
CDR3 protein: CASSPLWERSYEQYF
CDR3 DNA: TGTGCCAGCAGCCCACTTTGGGAGCGGTCCTACGAGCAGTACTTC

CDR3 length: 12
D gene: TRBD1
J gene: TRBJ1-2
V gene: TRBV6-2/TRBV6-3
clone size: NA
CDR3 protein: CASSKLGQIYTF
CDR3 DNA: TGTGCCAGCAGTAAACTGGGACAGATCTACACCTTC

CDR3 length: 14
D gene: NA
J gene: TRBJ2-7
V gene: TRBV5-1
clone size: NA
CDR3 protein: CASSWDGSSYEQYF
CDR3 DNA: TGCGCCAGCAGCTGGGACGGGAGCTCCTACGAGCAGTACTTC

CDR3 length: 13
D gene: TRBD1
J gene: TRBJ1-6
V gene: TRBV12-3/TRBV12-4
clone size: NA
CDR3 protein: CATAGQPNSPLHF
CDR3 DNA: TGTGCCACCGCGGGACAGCCTAATTCACCCCTCCACTTT

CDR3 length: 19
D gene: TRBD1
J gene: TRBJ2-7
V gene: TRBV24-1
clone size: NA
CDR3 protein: CATSDPDRVNRSLPYEQYF
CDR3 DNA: TGTGCCACCAGTGACCCGGACAGGGTGAATAGGTCGCTTCCCTACGAGCAGTACTTC

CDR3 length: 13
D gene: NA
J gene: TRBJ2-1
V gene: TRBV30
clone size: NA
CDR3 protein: CAWTFSVYNEQFF
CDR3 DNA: TGTGCCTGGACCTTCAGCGTCTACAATGAGCAGTTCTTC

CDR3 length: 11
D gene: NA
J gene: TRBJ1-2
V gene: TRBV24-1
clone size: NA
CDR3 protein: CATSDLYGYTF
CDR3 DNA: TGTGCCACCAGTGATCTCTATGGCTACACCTTC

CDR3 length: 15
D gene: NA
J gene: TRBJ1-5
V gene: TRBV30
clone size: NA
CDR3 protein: CAWSVSGSSNQPQHF
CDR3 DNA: TGTGCCTGGAGTGTATCGGGGTCGAGCAATCAGCCCCAGCATTTT

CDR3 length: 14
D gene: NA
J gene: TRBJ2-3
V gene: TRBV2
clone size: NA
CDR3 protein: CASRTQGRTDTQYF
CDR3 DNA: TGTGCCAGCAGGACCCAGGGAAGAACAGATACGCAGTATTTT

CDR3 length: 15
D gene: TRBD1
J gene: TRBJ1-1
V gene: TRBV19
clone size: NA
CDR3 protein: CASSRQGAMNTEAFF
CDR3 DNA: TGTGCCAGTAGTAGACAGGGGGCCATGAACACTGAAGCTTTCTTT

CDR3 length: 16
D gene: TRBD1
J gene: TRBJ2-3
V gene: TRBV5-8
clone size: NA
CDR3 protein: CASSLGQVGGTDTQYF
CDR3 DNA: TGTGCCAGCAGCCTGGGACAGGTTGGGGGCACAGATACGCAGTATTTT

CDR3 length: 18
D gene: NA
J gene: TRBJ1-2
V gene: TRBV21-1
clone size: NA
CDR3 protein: CASSKAGTAQNPNYGYTF
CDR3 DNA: TGTGCCAGCAGCAAAGCAGGGACAGCCCAAAATCCTAACTATGGCTACACCTTC

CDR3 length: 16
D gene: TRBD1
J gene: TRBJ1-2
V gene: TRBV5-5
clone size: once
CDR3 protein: CASRHTNSGTATGYTF
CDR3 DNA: TGTGCCAGCAGACATACCAACTCCGGGACAGCGACTGGCTACACCTTC

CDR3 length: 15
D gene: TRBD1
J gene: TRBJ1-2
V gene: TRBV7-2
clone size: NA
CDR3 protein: CASSTSLTGGKGYTF
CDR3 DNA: TGTGCCAGCAGCACCTCTTTGACAGGGGGGAAGGGCTACACCTTC

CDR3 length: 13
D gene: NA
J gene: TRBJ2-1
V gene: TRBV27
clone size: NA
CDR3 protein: CASSLDQGNEQFF
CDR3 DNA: TGTGCCAGCAGTTTAGACCAGGGGAATGAGCAGTTCTTC

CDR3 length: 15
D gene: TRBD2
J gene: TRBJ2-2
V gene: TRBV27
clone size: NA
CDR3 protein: CASRLAGINTGELFF
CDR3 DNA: TGTGCCAGCAGGTTAGCGGGAATAAACACCGGGGAGCTGTTTTTT

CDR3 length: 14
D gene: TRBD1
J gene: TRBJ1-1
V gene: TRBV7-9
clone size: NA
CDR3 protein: CASSLPGQGTEAFF
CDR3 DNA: TGTGCCAGCAGCTTACCGGGACAGGGGACTGAAGCTTTCTTT

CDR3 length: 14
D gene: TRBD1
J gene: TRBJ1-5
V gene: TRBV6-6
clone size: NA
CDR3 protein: CASTIGTGDQPQHF
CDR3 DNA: TGTGCCAGCACCATAGGGACAGGGGACCAGCCCCAGCATTTT

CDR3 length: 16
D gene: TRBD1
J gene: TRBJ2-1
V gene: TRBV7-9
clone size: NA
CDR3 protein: CASSLTEDREYNEQFF
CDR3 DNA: TGTGCCAGCAGCTTAACGGAAGACAGGGAGTACAATGAGCAGTTCTTC

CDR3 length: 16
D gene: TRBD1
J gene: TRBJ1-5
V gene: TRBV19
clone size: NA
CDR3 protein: CASSPNDRGAGQPQHF
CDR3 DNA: TGTGCCAGTAGTCCCAATGACAGGGGAGCGGGCCAGCCCCAGCATTTT

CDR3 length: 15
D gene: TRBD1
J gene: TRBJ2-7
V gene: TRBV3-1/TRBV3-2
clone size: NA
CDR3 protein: CASSPTGGASYEQYF
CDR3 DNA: TGTGCCAGCAGCCCGACAGGGGGGGCCTCCTACGAGCAGTACTTC

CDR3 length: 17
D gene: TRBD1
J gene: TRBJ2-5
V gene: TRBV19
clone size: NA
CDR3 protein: CASSIGGTGGSRETQYF
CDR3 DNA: TGTGCCAGTAGTATTGGCGGGACAGGAGGATCCCGAGAGACCCAGTACTTC

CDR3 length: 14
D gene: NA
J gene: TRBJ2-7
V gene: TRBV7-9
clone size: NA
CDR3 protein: CASSLGSTTYEQYF
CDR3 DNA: TGTGCCAGCAGCTTAGGATCTACTACCTACGAGCAGTACTTC